These 27 T cell receptor beta chains share one sample of origin, sequenced in a study of T cell repertoires in aging, cancer and after chemotherapy. Multiplex touch-down PCR with TRB-A/B primers amplified rearranged V-D-J TRB sequences. From the multiplex PCR reads, TCRdb called clonotypes with MiXCR, one entry per CDR3 protein. The sample has approximately 10,000 distinct CDR3 sequences, 25% to 30% seen once; the top ten hold under 2.5%. Peripheral blood genomic DNA, not sorted cells or RNA, was the template. The sample taken for sequencing was blood. These receptors were collected from a human donor in good health.

In its sample, this clonotype was seen a few times. The chain uses TRBV6-5 and TRBJ1-3; 11 bases are shared with TRBD1. Germline V gene data show CDR1 as MNHEY and CDR2 as SVGAGI. Trimming took 5 bases from V and 2 from J; bases not matched to a gene: 8. CDR3 size: 17 residues. The CDR3: CASSRGTGGRTGNTIYF. Written as DNA, the CDR3 is TGTGCCAGCAGTCGAGGGACAGGGGGAAGAACTGGAAACACCATATATTTT.

This clonotype has more than one count but fewer than ten. This sequence joins TRBV11-2 and TRBJ1-4; unclear D gene. Germline CDR1 reads SGHAT; CDR2 reads FQNNGV. V lost 2 bases, J lost 5 bases, and 9 bases lay in between. CDR3 length: 14 amino acids. CDR3 sequence: CASSLRRQNEKLFF. Here the CDR3 DNA reads TGTGCCAGCAGCTTACGGAGACAAAATGAAAAACTGTTTTTT. Based on the CDR3 plus reference TRBV11-2 and TRBJ1-4, the full variable domain is EAGVAQSPRYKIIEKRQSVAFWCNPISGHATLYWYQQILGQGPKLLIQFQNNGVVDDSQLPKDRFSAERLKGVDSTLKIQPAKLEDSAVYLCASSLRRQNEKLFFGSGTQLSVL.

J is TRBJ2-2 and V is TRBV19; the D gene is possibly TRBD1 (5 bases). The CDR3 is made up of 14 amino acids. From germline, CDR1 is LNHDA and CDR2 SQIVND (reference sequence). The V and J ends lost 5 bases and 5 bases respectively, with 12 bases between them. Here the CDR3 DNA reads TGTGCCAGTAGTCAGGGCAGAGAGACCGGGGAGCTGTTTTTT. It yields the protein CASSQGRETGELFF. The variable domain in full, with the rest retrieved from reference TRBV19 and TRBJ2-2, is DGGITQSPKYLFRKEGQNVTLSCEQNLNHDAMYWYRQDPGQGLRLIYYSQIVNDFQKGDIAEGYSVSREKKESFPLTVTSAQKNPTAFYLCASSQGRETGELFFGEGSRLTVL.

The V gene is TRBV6-5, the J gene TRBJ2-3; maybe TRBD1 (6 bases). Per the germline V gene, CDR1 is MNHEY and CDR2 is SVGAGI. The CDR3 sequence is 15 residues long. Trimming took off 2 bases at V and 2 bases at J, with 11 bases between the two ends. The CDR3 DNA sequence: TGTGCCAGCAGTTACGCCCCAGGGGTCACAGATACGCAGTATTTT. Amino acids: CASSYAPGVTDTQYF.

This chain joins TRBV11-2 and TRBJ1-2, with D possibly matching TRBD1 (6 bases). CDR1 is SGHAT and CDR2 is FQNNGV in the germline V gene. V gave up 1 base and J gave up 8 bases, with 14 bases separating them. The CDR3 spans 14 residues. The chain's CDR3 is CASSLGRGGLGYTF. The DNA of the CDR3 is TGTGCCAGCAGCTTAGGGCGGGGGGGGCTCGGCTACACCTTC.

A few counts support this clonotype. The chain joins TRBV15 to TRBJ2-7, with TRBD1 matching over 7 bases. Losses at the gene ends were 4 bases for V and 0 bases for J; bases not matched to a gene: 9. This CDR3 has 16 amino acids. Germline assignment: CDR1 LNHNV and CDR2 YYDKDF (reference sequence). The CDR3 nucleotides read TGTGCCACCAGCACTCGCCGGGGACAGAGCTCCTACGAGCAGTACTTC. It specifies CATSTRRGQSSYEQYF.

This clonotype is labeled medium-sized (0.01 to 0.1%). The chain combines TRBV30 with TRBJ2-7; the D is unclear. Germline lookup yields CDR1 GTSNPN and CDR2 SVGIG (reference sequence). Trimming removed 0 bases at V and 4 bases at J, with 13 bases between. There are 14 residues in the CDR3. The CDR3 DNA follows: TGTGCCTGGAGTGTATCCGTTCCTGGGTACGAGCAGTACTTC. Its translation is CAWSVSVPGYEQYF.

Only a few counts were recorded for this clonotype. The chain combines TRBV4-3 with TRBJ2-7, with unresolved D. V shed 2 bases and J shed 6 bases, with 20 bases lying between them. Germline lookup yields CDR1 LGHNA and CDR2 YSLEER. The CDR3 consists of 16 residues. In DNA, the CDR3 is TGCGCCAGCAGCCAAAACTTGGGCTCCAGTCTCGGCGAGCAGTACTTC. Residues: CASSQNLGSSLGEQYF.

This clonotype was observed a handful of times. The J gene is TRBJ1-4, the V gene TRBV19; tentatively, D is TRBD1 (6 bases). CDR1 is LNHDA, CDR2 SQIVND, per germline (reference sequence). This CDR3 has 13 amino acids. The V and J ends lost 7 bases and 10 bases respectively, with 16 bases between them. CDR3 in DNA: TGTGCCAGTACACAGGGTATAATTGGAAAACTGTTTTTT. Protein sequence: CASTQGIIGKLFF.

This clonotype is medium-sized in the sample. This chain connects TRBV30 to TRBJ2-2; 7 bases map to TRBD2. This CDR3 comprises 15 residues. Losses at the gene ends were 5 bases for V and 2 bases for J; bases not matched to a gene: 8. The germline CDR1 and CDR2 sequences are GTSNPN and SVGIG (reference sequence). The CDR3 sequence is CAWGGLAVNTGELFF. In DNA, the CDR3 is TGTGCCTGGGGAGGTCTAGCGGTCAACACCGGGGAGCTGTTTTTT.

V is TRBV18 and J is TRBJ1-2, with D hard to call. Germline CDR1 is KGHSH and CDR2 is LQKENI. CDR3 length equals 16 residues. The V end lost 2 bases, the J end lost 0 bases, and 13 bases lay between the germline ends. In DNA form, the CDR3 reads TGTGCCAGCTCACCAACCCAGACTACCTCTAACTATGGCTACACCTTC. This encodes CASSPTQTTSNYGYTF.

Worth noting for this clonotype: Likely a read error: the CDR3 ends without its conserved phenylalanine or tryptophan. This chain links TRBV6-1 with TRBJ2-3, with 7 bases matching TRBD2. CDR3 length: 17 residues. CDR1 and CDR2 (germline): MNHNS, SASEGT. V shed 4 bases and J 4 bases; nucleotides not matched to a gene: 14. The CDR3 protein is CASSVRALAELSDTQYL. The DNA for the CDR3 is TGTGCCAGCAGTGTCCGTGCCCTAGCGGAGCTATCAGATACGCAGTATCTT.

V gene TRBV11-2 combines with J gene TRBJ2-1; D is tentatively TRBD1 or TRBD2 (5 bases each). Germline values: CDR1 SGHAT, CDR2 FQNNGV. The CDR3 covers 12 residues. V was cut by 4 bases and J by 6 bases, with 7 bases left in between. Here the CDR3 DNA reads TGTGCCAGCAGCTGGGGGAGCAATGAGCAGTTCTTC. It codes for CASSWGSNEQFF. Full variable domain (missing parts from reference TRBV11-2 and TRBJ2-1): EAGVAQSPRYKIIEKRQSVAFWCNPISGHATLYWYQQILGQGPKLLIQFQNNGVVDDSQLPKDRFSAERLKGVDSTLKIQPAKLEDSAVYLCASSWGSNEQFFGPGTRLTVL.

The chain carries TRBV5-6 and TRBJ2-1, with 15 bases identical to TRBD2. V was pared by 4 bases and J by 7 bases, with 9 bases of the junction left unmatched. The length of the CDR3 is 17 residues. Germline CDR1 reads SGHDT; CDR2 reads YYEEEE. The CDR3: CASSPGLAGGPRNEQFF. In DNA, the CDR3 is TGTGCCAGCAGCCCAGGACTAGCGGGGGGGCCGCGAAATGAGCAGTTCTTC.

A note on this clonotype: This may be a read error, as it is one base from a much larger clone. Likely a read error: the CDR3 ends without its conserved phenylalanine or tryptophan. The rearrangement links TRBV7-9 to TRBJ2-6; D gene uncertain. V was clipped by 6 bases and J by 2 bases, with 11 bases between them. This CDR3 has 15 residues. The germline V gene has CDR1 SEHNR and CDR2 FQNEAQ (reference sequence). CDR3 in amino acids: CASREVGAGANVLTL. DNA for the CDR3: TGTGCCAGCAGAGAGGTTGGGGCTGGGGCCAACGTCCTGACTTTA.

This clonotype was counted only a few times. The chain couples TRBV5-5 to TRBJ1-3; possible D gene TRBD1, 5 bases. V was pared by 5 bases and J by 3 bases, with 15 bases between. Per germline, CDR1 SGHKS and CDR2 YYEKEE (reference sequence). The CDR3 is made up of 15 amino acids. The CDR3 loop is CASSPGGSVGNTIYF. The DNA for the CDR3 is TGTGCCAGCAGTCCCGGGGGGTCCGTTGGAAACACCATATATTTT.

This clonotype is medium-sized (0.01 to 0.1%). The chain couples TRBV29-1 to TRBJ1-3, with 7 bases that match TRBD1. The J segment lost 1 base and the V segment lost 4 bases, leaving 7 bases of the junction unmatched. There are 15 residues in the CDR3. CDR1 SQVTM and CDR2 ANQGSEA come from the germline V gene. The CDR3 bases are TGCAGCGTTGGTGGGGGACAGTTATCTGGAAACACCATATATTTT. Amino acids: CSVGGGQLSGNTIYF.

This clonotype was recorded a few times. V usage is TRBV15 and J usage is TRBJ2-7, with D tentatively TRBD2 (6 bases). Germline CDR1 reads LNHNV; CDR2 reads YYDKDF (reference sequence). The CDR3 runs to 18 residues. The V end lost 0 bases, the J end lost 0 bases, and 18 bases lay between the germline ends. The CDR3 DNA reads as TGTGCCACCAGCAGAGATACTAGCCGACGGACGAGCTCCTACGAGCAGTACTTC. It translates to CATSRDTSRRTSSYEQYF.

The chain recombines TRBV10-3 with TRBJ2-3; D uncertain. Trimming removed 3 bases from V and 6 bases from J, with 7 bases in between. The CDR3 contains 12 residues. Germline CDR1 reads ENHRY; CDR2 reads SYGVKD. The CDR3 sequence: CAISERVDTQYF. CDR3 nucleotide sequence: TGTGCCATCAGTGAACGGGTTGATACGCAGTATTTT.

This clonotype qualifies as medium-sized. The chain is built from TRBV30 and TRBJ1-2, with TRBD1 as a possible D gene (6 bases). Germline-derived CDR1 and CDR2 are GTSNPN and SVGIG (reference sequence). The CDR3 has 14 residues. The V and J ends lost 0 bases and 7 bases respectively, with 15 bases between them. CDR3 in DNA: TGTGCCTGGAGTGTACCCGGGGGAGGGGGTGGCTACACCTTC. Protein sequence: CAWSVPGGGGGYTF.

The CDR3 here is CASSTRQGLRDTQYF. The CDR3 DNA is TGTGCCAGTAGTACCCGACAGGGACTGAGAGATACGCAGTATTTT. V is TRBV19 and J is TRBJ2-3; D is perhaps TRBD1 (7 bases). The CDR3 totals 15 residues. Germline values: CDR1 LNHDA, CDR2 SQIVND (reference sequence). The V end lost 4 bases, the J end lost 5 bases, and 16 bases lay between the germline ends.

CDR3 region: CASRGLGGANTGELFF. The CDR3 nucleotides read TGTGCCAGCAGGGGCCTCGGGGGAGCAAACACCGGGGAGCTGTTTTTT. The rearrangement links TRBV7-9 to TRBJ2-2, with a possible D match to TRBD2 (6 bases). The V gene lost 6 bases and the J gene lost 2 bases, with 16 bases spanning the gap. The germline gives CDR1 SEHNR, CDR2 FQNEAQ (reference sequence). This CDR3 has 16 amino acids.

CDR3 in amino acids: CSARGPGAREQFF. CDR3 sequence (DNA): TGCAGTGCTAGAGGACCTGGGGCGCGTGAGCAGTTCTTC. This rearrangement joins TRBV20-1 to TRBJ2-1, with a possible D match to TRBD1 (5 bases). V gave up 1 base and J gave up 9 bases, with 13 bases separating them. Germline loops: CDR1 DFQATT, CDR2 SNEGSKA (reference sequence). CDR3 length equals 13 residues.

This clonotype appeared a few times. The chain joins TRBV27 to TRBJ2-2, with a possible D match to TRBD2 (5 bases). Trimming took 10 bases from V and 5 from J, leaving 17 bases between them. Germline CDR1 is MNHEY and CDR2 is SMNVEV (reference sequence). CDR3 length: 14 residues. Here the CDR3 reads CATGVEMWTGELFF. The CDR3 DNA is TGTGCCACCGGGGTCGAAATGTGGACCGGGGAGCTGTTTTTT.

This clonotype rates as medium-sized (0.01 to 0.1%). The CDR3 coding sequence is TGCAGCGTTGAACGACAGGGCGGCAATGAGCAGTTCTTC. Its protein product is CSVERQGGNEQFF. The chain uses TRBV29-1 and TRBJ2-1; 7 bases fit TRBD1. J lost 6 bases, V lost 2 bases, and 4 bases had no gene match. The V gene's germline CDR1 is SQVTM and CDR2 ANQGSEA. The CDR3 is made up of 13 amino acids.

This clonotype is termed medium-sized (0.01 to 0.1%). The V call is TRBV20-1, the J call TRBJ1-1; D gene unclear. The CDR3 extends over 14 amino acids. V shed 4 bases and J shed 4 bases, with 16 bases lying between them. Germline values: CDR1 DFQATT, CDR2 SNEGSKA (reference sequence). This CDR3 reads CSATPPITGTEAFF. The CDR3, as DNA: TGCAGTGCTACCCCGCCGATTACGGGCACTGAAGCTTTCTTT.

This clonotype was counted between two and nine times. This sequence joins TRBV4-3 and TRBJ2-7; 7 nucleotides align to TRBD2. The CDR3 contains 15 residues. Germline trimming cut 1 base from V and 0 bases from J; bases unmatched to any gene: 3. CDR1 is LGHNA, CDR2 YSLEER, per germline. The CDR3 bases are TGCGCCAGCAGCCAAGCTTGGACTAGCTCCTACGAGCAGTACTTC. It codes for CASSQAWTSSYEQYF.